The 22 T cell receptor beta chains in this list originate from one sample, sequenced in a study of graft-versus-host responses after intestinal transplantation. Profiled with immunoSEQ multiplex PCR; TCRdb holds only in-frame clones, not every one. The sample has some 110,000 clones; 93% are singletons. No antigens are known for them. The specimen was unstimulated CD8+ T cells sorted from spleen or lymph node cells, collected before transplant. These TCRs come from a human donor who was the organ donor for an intestinal transplant.

As regards this clone: This sample also contains other DNA sequences that code for the same CDR3. The genes are TRBV9 and TRBJ1-1, with a tentative D call TRBD1 (6 bases). The germline gives CDR1 SGDLS, CDR2 YYNGEE. Deletions cut 4 bases from V and 5 bases from J, with 12 bases between. The CDR3 is 13 residues long. The CDR3 protein is CASSLGGGTEAFF. The CDR3 DNA reads as TGTGCCAGCAGCCTGGGAGGGGGGACTGAAGCTTTCTTT.

This clone was counted once. The CDR3 region is CASSPTGIRSQPQHF. The DNA of the CDR3 is TGTGCCAGCAGTCCCACAGGGATAAGAAGTCAGCCCCAGCATTTT. V is TRBV28 and J is TRBJ1-5; the D gene is possibly TRBD1 (6 bases). From germline, CDR1 is MDHEN and CDR2 SYDVKM. The CDR3 runs to 15 residues. With 5 bases removed from V and 6 bases from J, the gap between germline ends came to 17 bases.

This chain joins TRBV5-1 and TRBJ1-1, with D hard to call. Germline CDR1 is SGHRS and CDR2 is YFSETQ. The CDR3 consists of 13 residues. Between the trimmed V and J ends, which lost 2 bases and 6 bases, there was a span of 11 bases. For the CDR3, the DNA is TGCGCCAGCAGCTTCAACGGGAAGGCTGAAGCTTTCTTT. It specifies CASSFNGKAEAFF.

J is TRBJ2-3 and V is TRBV6-5; D might be TRBD2 (5 bases). Germline values: CDR1 MNHEY, CDR2 SVGAGI. The CDR3 totals 16 residues. The V gene lost 4 bases and the J gene lost 0 bases, with 14 bases spanning the gap. CDR3 amino acids: CASSSTGVLSTDTQYF. The DNA of the CDR3 is TGTGCCAGCAGTTCGACCGGGGTTCTAAGCACAGATACGCAGTATTTT.

The V call is TRBV6-6, the J call TRBJ2-3; 11 bases align to TRBD2. The CDR3 runs 16 residues. V shed 5 bases and J 2 bases; nucleotides not matched to a gene: 6. Germline CDR1 reads MNHNY; CDR2 reads SVGAGI (reference sequence). CDR3 amino acids: CASSRTSGGNTDTQYF. The CDR3 nucleotides are TGTGCCAGCAGTCGAACTAGCGGGGGCAACACAGATACGCAGTATTTT.

This sequence joins TRBV4-2 and TRBJ1-1, with 10 bases aligning to TRBD1. The length of the CDR3 is 15 residues. The V segment lost 1 base and the J segment 4 bases; nucleotides outside the gene matches: 3. Germline lookup yields CDR1 LGHNA and CDR2 YNFKEQ. The CDR3 is CASSQVDRGPTEAFF. DNA for the CDR3: TGTGCCAGCAGCCAAGTAGACAGGGGGCCCACTGAAGCTTTCTTT.

CDR3 DNA: TGTGCCAGCAGCTTGGATCTGAGCTCCTACAATGAGCAGTTCTTC. This encodes CASSLDLSSYNEQFF. The chain has TRBV5-6 and TRBJ2-1; D not resolved. Germline lookup yields CDR1 SGHDT and CDR2 YYEEEE. The CDR3 consists of 15 residues. The V and J ends lost 0 bases and 0 bases respectively, with 7 bases between them.

This clone occurred once. V and J are TRBV9 and TRBJ1-3; perhaps TRBD1 as D (5 bases). CDR1 is SGDLS and CDR2 is YYNGEE in the germline V gene. This CDR3 contains 14 residues. Trimming cost V 0 bases and J 4 bases, with 8 bases left between them. The CDR3 region is CASSVGPGGNTIYF. CDR3 nucleotide sequence: TGTGCCAGCAGCGTAGGTCCAGGGGGAAACACCATATATTTT.

This rearrangement joins TRBV7-2 to TRBJ2-7; 9 positions agree with TRBD1. CDR1 and CDR2 from the germline V gene are SGHTA and FQGNSA. The CDR3 is 15 amino acids. Trimming took 1 base from V and 5 from J; bases not matched to a gene: 6. The CDR3 nucleotides read TGTGCCAGCAGCTTAGGGAGGACAGGGGCTAACGAGCAGTACTTC. Translating gives CASSLGRTGANEQYF.

V is TRBV7-8 and J is TRBJ2-7, with TRBD2 matching over 7 bases. This CDR3 comprises 14 residues. The V and J ends lost 5 bases and 5 bases, in that order; junction bases with no gene match: 9. Germline loops: CDR1 SGHVS, CDR2 FQNEAQ. CDR3 loop: CASSPSGARNEQYF. CDR3 DNA sequence: TGTGCCAGCAGCCCTAGCGGCGCTCGGAACGAGCAGTACTTC.

The chain combines TRBV19 with TRBJ2-6; possibly TRBD2 for D (6 bases). This CDR3 comprises 17 residues. The ends were cut back, 0 bases at V and 0 bases at J, with 9 bases in the middle. Germline V CDR1 and CDR2: LNHDA, SQIVND (reference sequence). CDR3 amino acids: CASSIEGGYSGANVLTF. As DNA, the CDR3 is TGTGCCAGTAGTATAGAGGGAGGCTACTCTGGGGCCAACGTCCTGACTTTC.

The V gene is TRBV27, the J gene TRBJ2-7; TRBD1 matches at 7 bases. Losses at the gene ends were 5 bases for V and 2 bases for J; bases not matched to a gene: 9. The germline V gene has CDR1 MNHEY and CDR2 SMNVEV (reference sequence). CDR3 length equals 15 residues. This chain's CDR3 is CASSDAGTATYEQYF. The CDR3 DNA follows: TGTGCCAGCAGTGACGCCGGGACAGCAACCTACGAGCAGTACTTC.

This clone has just a few counts. The chain joins TRBV5-8 to TRBJ2-7; D is perhaps TRBD1 (6 bases). The germline gives CDR1 SGHTS, CDR2 YDEGEE. The CDR3 sequence is 15 residues long. V dropped 1 base and J dropped 4 bases, with 15 bases sitting between them. The chain's CDR3 is CASSLFPGADYEQYF. DNA for the CDR3: TGTGCCAGCAGCTTGTTCCCAGGGGCCGATTACGAGCAGTACTTC. The full variable domain, rest sourced from reference TRBV5-8 and TRBJ2-7, is EAGVTQSPTHLIKTRGQQATLRCSPISGHTSVYWYQQALGLGLQFLLWYDEGEERNRGNFPPRFSGRQFPNYSSELNVNALELEDSALYLCASSLFPGADYEQYFGPGTRLTVT.

The rearrangement links TRBV7-6 to TRBJ2-7; D call uncertain. The CDR3 sequence is 15 residues long. The V gene's germline CDR1 is SGHVS and CDR2 FNYEAQ. V was trimmed by 5 bases and J by 1 base, leaving 15 bases between them. CDR3 DNA: TGTGCCAGCAGCCCACCCCCGCGGTGTTCCTACGAGCAGTACTTC. The encoded protein is CASSPPPRCSYEQYF.

The chain uses TRBV30 and TRBJ2-1; possible D gene TRBD2, 7 bases. V gave up 6 bases and J gave up 0 bases, with 27 bases separating them. The germline V gene has CDR1 GTSNPN and CDR2 SVGIG (reference sequence). The CDR3 runs 19 residues. CDR3 residues: CACWVPGQSGKSSYNEQFF. The CDR3 DNA follows: TGTGCCTGTTGGGTCCCGGGACAAAGCGGGAAGAGCTCCTACAATGAGCAGTTCTTC.

The chain recombines TRBV5-1 with TRBJ2-2; D unresolved. This CDR3 has 15 amino acids. V lost 1 base and J 1 base, leaving 8 bases between the germline ends. Germline V gene lookup returns CDR1 SGHRS and CDR2 YFSETQ. The CDR3 bases are TGCGCCAGCAGCTTGTGGGATCGGAACACCGGGGAGCTGTTTTTT. Translated: CASSLWDRNTGELFF.

The chain couples TRBV19 to TRBJ2-7, with D possibly TRBD2 on 5 matching bases. Germline V gene lookup returns CDR1 LNHDA and CDR2 SQIVND (reference sequence). The CDR3 is 14 residues long. Deletions cut 3 bases from V and 1 base from J, with 10 bases between. Here the CDR3 DNA reads TGTGCCAGTAGTATGGGCAGAGGGTCCTACGAGCAGTACTTC. Translated, it gives CASSMGRGSYEQYF.

The rearrangement uses TRBV4-2 and TRBJ2-4; 11 nucleotides align to TRBD2. The germline gives CDR1 LGHNA, CDR2 YNFKEQ. The CDR3 sequence is 15 residues long. V dropped 3 bases and J dropped 6; count of bases not matched to a gene: 4. The CDR3 DNA is TGTGCCAGCAGCCACGAACTAGCGGGAGCAAACATTCAGTACTTC. This codes for CASSHELAGANIQYF.

This clone appeared a single time. Here the CDR3 DNA reads TGTGCCAGCAGCTTCTCTGGGGGTGTCGAGCAGTACTTC. Translation gives CASSFSGGVEQYF. The V and J genes are TRBV5-4 and TRBJ2-7; either TRBD1 or TRBD2 may fit D (5 bases each). The length of the CDR3 is 13 residues. Germline V gives CDR1 SGHNT, CDR2 YYREEE (reference sequence). V lost 2 bases and J lost 6, with 12 bases in between.

The V call is TRBV4-3, the J call TRBJ2-1; no clear D. From germline, CDR1 is LGHNA and CDR2 YSLEER. V lost 1 base to trimming and J lost 0 bases, with 7 bases between them. The CDR3 has 15 residues. The DNA for the CDR3 is TGCGCCAGCAGCCAAGCCAGAGCCTCCTACAATGAGCAGTTCTTC. Translation: CASSQARASYNEQFF.

The gene calls are TRBV6-6 and TRBJ2-7, with 11 positions matching TRBD1. The trim removed 8 bases at V and 4 bases at J, leaving 4 bases unmatched. This CDR3 has 13 amino acids. Germline values: CDR1 MNHNY, CDR2 SVGAGI (reference sequence). CDR3 sequence reads: CASGQGALYEQYF. The CDR3 DNA reads as TGTGCCAGCGGACAGGGGGCACTATACGAGCAGTACTTC.

Of note for this clone: The same CDR3 can be traced to other DNA sequences in this sample. This chain connects TRBV5-4 to TRBJ1-5; 9 positions match TRBD1. This CDR3 region has 14 residues. Germline CDR1 is SGHNT and CDR2 is YYREEE (reference sequence). V was clipped by 2 bases and J by 7 bases; unmatched bases: 4. CDR3 loop: CASSLQGAGQPQHF. CDR3 coding DNA: TGTGCCAGCAGCTTACAGGGGGCGGGGCAGCCCCAGCATTTT.